This TCR beta chain was identified in a study of T-cell reconstitution after alpha-beta-depleted transplantation in children. This clonotype showed up just a few times. Sequence at one end of the junction differs from germline and may be a read error. This CDR3 contains 15 residues. The germline V gene has CDR1 GTSNPN and CDR2 SVGIG (reference sequence). It was with unique molecular identifiers that the TCRbeta library was prepared. TCRdb used MiXCR to reprocess the PCR reads, holding one entry per CDR3 protein. Here the sample spans over 400,000 distinct CDR3 sequences, 9.5% to 15% being singletons. The chain carries TRBV30 and TRBJ1-2; D gene uncertain. This TCR was recovered from a human donor who donated a stem cell graft to a child with combined immunodeficiency. The sequences come from PBMCs from the stem cell graft donor, collected from the stem cell graft. The CDR3 is CAWVSAPRALNGYTF. CDR3 sequence (DNA): TGTGCCTGGGTTTCTGCACCGCGGGCCCTTAATGGCTACACTTTC. Complete variable domain (other parts from reference TRBV30 and TRBJ1-2): SQTIHQWPATLVQPVGSPLSLECTVEGTSNPNLYWYRQAAGRGLQLLFYSVGIGQISSEVPQNLSASRPQDRQFILSSKKLLLSDSGFYLCAWVSAPRALNGYTFGSGTRLTVV.